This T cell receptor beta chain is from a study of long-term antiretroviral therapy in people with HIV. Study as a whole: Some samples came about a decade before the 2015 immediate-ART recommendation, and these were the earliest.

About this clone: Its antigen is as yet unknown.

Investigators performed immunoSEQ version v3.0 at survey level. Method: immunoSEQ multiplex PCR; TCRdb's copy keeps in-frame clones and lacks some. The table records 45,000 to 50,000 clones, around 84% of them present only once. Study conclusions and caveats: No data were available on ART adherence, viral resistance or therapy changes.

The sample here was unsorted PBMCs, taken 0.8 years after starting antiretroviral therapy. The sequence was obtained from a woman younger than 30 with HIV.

CDR3 sequence: CASSPMGYEQYF. The CDR3 nucleotides are TGTGCCAGCAGCCCTATGGGTTACGAGCAGTACTTC. J is TRBJ2-7 and V is TRBV7-9; D call uncertain. The germline V gene has CDR1 SEHNR and CDR2 FQNEAQ (reference sequence). CDR3 length: 12 residues. V lost 5 bases and J lost 4, with 9 bases in between.